This T cell receptor beta chain was found in a study of shared T cell receptors in the human thymus. The germline gives CDR1 MNHEY, CDR2 SVGAGI. The CDR3 covers 14 residues. J gave up 2 bases and V 8 bases, and 6 bases lay outside the gene matches. Sequencing used immunoSEQ multiplex PCR; TCRdb keeps in-frame clones, though not all of them. The sample lists 650,000 to 950,000 clones; approximately 85% were seen once. The same sample was also studied in work on human thymus T cells. That report adds: Having surgery to correct congenital heart defects, healthy Finnish infants acted as the donors. Thymic resections from corrective heart surgery supplied the tissue. Related work showed strongly overlapping thymic repertoires across unrelated individuals.

The sequencing input was thymocytes. The receptor's source is a girl less than two years old with a congenital heart defect. The chain links TRBV6-5 to TRBJ2-7; 10 bases fit TRBD1. The CDR3 nucleotides read TGTGCCAGCGGAGGGGGACAGGGGACCTACGAGCAGTACTTC. Its translation is CASGGGQGTYEQYF.